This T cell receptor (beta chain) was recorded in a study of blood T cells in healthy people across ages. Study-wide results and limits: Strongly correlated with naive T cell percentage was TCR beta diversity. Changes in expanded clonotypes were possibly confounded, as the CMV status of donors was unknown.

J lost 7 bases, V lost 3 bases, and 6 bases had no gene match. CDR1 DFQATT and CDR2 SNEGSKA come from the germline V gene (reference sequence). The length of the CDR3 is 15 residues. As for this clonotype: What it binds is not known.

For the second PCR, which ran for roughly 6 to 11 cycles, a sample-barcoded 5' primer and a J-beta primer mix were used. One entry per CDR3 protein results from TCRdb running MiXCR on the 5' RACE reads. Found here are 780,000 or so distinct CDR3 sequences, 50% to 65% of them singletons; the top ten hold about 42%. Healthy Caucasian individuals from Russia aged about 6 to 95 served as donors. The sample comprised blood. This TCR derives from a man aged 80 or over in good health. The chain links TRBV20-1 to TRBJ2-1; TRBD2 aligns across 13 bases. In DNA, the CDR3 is TGCAGTGCTAGGGGGGGACTAGCGGGACTGAATGAGCAGTTCTTC. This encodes CSARGGLAGLNEQFF.